The T cell receptor beta chain under discussion was sequenced for a study of siplizumab effects on memory and regulatory T cells. For every sample, 90,000 to 100,000 TCR templates were assayed. The protocol was immunoSEQ multiplex PCR, while the TCRdb copy is restricted to in-frame clones and leaves out a portion. Seen here are some 100,000 clones, 91% observed once, and the top ten hold 2.6%. Whole-study findings and limits: Naive T cells appeared more varied than memory cells and looked like key alloresponse contributors. Treg-derived clones made up an average of about 68% of mappable alloreactive CD4+ clones with siplizumab and over 25% in controls. About 80-97% of proliferating CD4+ or CD8+ clones had no assignable naive or memory phenotype.

With 4 bases clipped from V and 5 bases from J, the junction kept 7 bases outside the gene matches. Germline assignment: CDR1 MDHEN and CDR2 SYDVKM. The CDR3 loop spans 14 amino acids. A note on this clone: The antigen is undetermined.

The rearrangement uses TRBV28 and TRBJ2-7; 8 bases are a match to TRBD2. This TCR derives from a human donor in good health. Some clones in this sample may be carry-over from other donors' samples. Material: CD4+ T cells sorted from blood. This CDR3 is CASSSGTRENEQYF. The DNA for the CDR3 is TGTGCCAGCAGTTCAGGGACTAGAGAGAACGAGCAGTACTTC. The full variable domain, rest sourced from reference TRBV28 and TRBJ2-7, is DVKVTQSSRYLVKRTGEKVFLECVQDMDHENMFWYRQDPGLGLRLIYFSYDVKMKEKGDIPEGYSVSREKKERFSLILESASTNQTSMYLCASSSGTRENEQYFGPGTRLTVT.